Reported below is one T cell receptor (beta chain). What it recognizes is unknown. The analysis combined second doses at about 4 or about 12 weeks. Germline CDR1 and CDR2: SGDLS and YYNGEE. V dropped 0 bases and J dropped 6 bases, with 12 bases sitting between them. This CDR3 has 14 amino acids. Method: immunoSEQ multiplex PCR; TCRdb's copy keeps in-frame clones and lacks some. The data hold 200,000 or so clones, with about 93% observed a single time. The data derive from a study of T cell responses to AZD1222 COVID-19 vaccine. Study observations and caveats: There were vaccine-associated CD4 TCRs across spike, dominant at 160-218 and 743-854. Repertoire sampling happened only post peak T cell response.

The receptor comes from an adult who received the AZD1222 COVID-19 vaccine. The rearrangement links TRBV9 to TRBJ1-1; D possibly corresponds to TRBD1 (6 bases). The material was peripheral blood, obtained 28 days after the second AZD1222 dose. CDR3: CASSVVGGSAEAFF. CDR3 DNA sequence: TGTGCCAGCAGCGTAGTGGGGGGCAGCGCTGAAGCTTTCTTT.